This passage covers 30 T cell receptor beta chains from one sample sequenced in a study of cytomegalovirus exposure and HLA in healthy donors. This PCR relied on a set of 60 Vbeta primers and 13 Jbeta primers. Assay used: immunoSEQ multiplex PCR; TCRdb lists only in-frame clones, some missing. The repertoire includes some 170,000 clones, about four fifths of them detected once, and roughly 13% sits in the top ten. The sample taken for sequencing was PBMCs. These receptors originate from a woman in her 50s in good health and CMV-seronegative.

The chain has TRBV13 and TRBJ2-1; no clear D gene. The V gene's germline CDR1 is PRHDT and CDR2 FYEKMQ (reference sequence). The germline V and J ends were trimmed by 5 bases and 8 bases, with 7 bases remaining between them. This CDR3 has 11 amino acids. The CDR3 protein is CASSMAYEQFF. DNA for the CDR3: TGTGCCAGCAGCATGGCCTATGAGCAGTTCTTC.

The chain combines TRBV5-5 with TRBJ1-2, with D possibly matching TRBD1 (5 bases). This CDR3 is built from 14 residues. V shed 4 bases and J shed 4 bases, with 14 bases lying between them. Germline CDR1 and CDR2: SGHKS and YYEKEE (reference sequence). The CDR3 nucleotides are TGTGCCAGCAGCCTAGACAGCTTCTCCTATGGCTACACCTTC. Translation gives CASSLDSFSYGYTF.

The gene calls are TRBV7-9 and TRBJ2-7, with 7 positions matching TRBD1. The CDR3 runs to 12 residues. CDR1 SEHNR and CDR2 FQNEAQ come from the germline V gene (reference sequence). The ends lost 5 bases at V and 6 bases at J; junction bases unmatched: 4. CDR3 in amino acids: CASSGDRVEQYF. CDR3 nucleotides: TGTGCCAGCAGCGGTGACAGGGTCGAGCAGTACTTC.

This clone was seen only a few times. One base separates it from a far larger clone, so it is likely a read error. The sample contains more than one DNA sequence encoding this CDR3. The rearrangement joins TRBV4-3 to TRBJ2-7; TRBD1 aligns across 11 bases. V lost 0 bases to trimming and J lost 3 bases; unmatched junction nucleotides: 4. Per germline, CDR1 LGHNA and CDR2 YSLEER. The CDR3 has 16 residues. The CDR3 loop reads CASSQDYGTGGYEQYF. The CDR3 region has the DNA TGCGCCAGCAGCCAAGATTATGGGACAGGGGGCTACGAGCAGTACTTC.

The J gene is TRBJ2-5, the V gene TRBV9; TRBD2 aligns across 10 bases. The ends lost 2 bases at V and 4 bases at J; junction bases unmatched: 8. The CDR3 loop spans 16 amino acids. Germline V CDR1 and CDR2: SGDLS, YYNGEE. In DNA, the CDR3 is TGTGCCAGCAGCGTTGAATTAGCGGGGGGACTAGAGACCCAGTACTTC. Its protein is CASSVELAGGLETQYF.

The gene calls are TRBV15 and TRBJ2-1, with TRBD1 as a possible D gene (6 bases). Germline CDR1 and CDR2: LNHNV and YYDKDF (reference sequence). V was shortened by 3 bases and J by 3 bases, with 9 bases between the two germline ends. CDR3 length equals 14 residues. CDR3 protein: CATSRRGYYNEQFF. DNA of the CDR3: TGTGCCACCAGCAGGAGGGGGTACTACAATGAGCAGTTCTTC.

V usage is TRBV25-1 and J usage is TRBJ2-7; D call uncertain. V was clipped by 8 bases and J by 3 bases, with 11 bases between them. This CDR3 contains 12 residues. Germline CDR1 is MGHDK and CDR2 is SYGVNS. CDR3: CASGGPLYEQYF. The CDR3 nucleotides read TGTGCCAGCGGTGGTCCCCTCTACGAGCAGTACTTC.

This chain uses TRBV10-3 with TRBJ2-7, with a possible D match to TRBD2 (6 bases). Trimming removed 6 bases from V and 0 bases from J, with 12 bases in between. Per germline, CDR1 ENHRY and CDR2 SYGVKD. This CDR3 contains 14 residues. The CDR3 nucleotides are TGTGCCATCAGACGGGAGACAGACTCCTACGAGCAGTACTTC. The encoded protein is CAIRRETDSYEQYF.

This clone was detected once. The V call is TRBV4-3, the J call TRBJ1-2; no firm D call. Deletions cut 4 bases from V and 9 bases from J, with 21 bases between. CDR1 LGHNA and CDR2 YSLEER come from the germline V gene. The CDR3 covers 15 residues. The CDR3 DNA reads as TGCGCCAGCAGCCCCGAGGCCACCCGGGAGGATCGCTACACCTTC. The encoded protein is CASSPEATREDRYTF.

Details on this clone: Additional DNA sequences in this sample encode the identical CDR3. The chain has TRBV5-1 and TRBJ2-7; 8 bases match TRBD1. There are 14 residues in the CDR3. Per germline, CDR1 SGHRS and CDR2 YFSETQ. With V trimmed by 4 bases and J by 0 bases, 3 bases remained unmatched. The DNA of the CDR3 is TGCGCCAGCAGCCTTGGACAGGGCTCCTACGAGCAGTACTTC. Translating gives CASSLGQGSYEQYF.

Here the CDR3 DNA reads TGCGCCAGCAGCCAAGAGTTGACTTCAGCCTACAACTATGGCTACACCTTC. This translates into CASSQELTSAYNYGYTF. The V and J genes are TRBV4-3 and TRBJ1-2; no reliable D call. V shed 0 bases and J shed 2 bases, with 16 bases lying between them. This CDR3 region has 17 residues. Germline assignment: CDR1 LGHNA and CDR2 YSLEER.

This clone has only a few counts. The CDR3 DNA is TGTGCCAGTAGTATAGTAGACAACTCTGGAAACACCATATATTTT. As protein: CASSIVDNSGNTIYF. V is TRBV19 and J is TRBJ1-3; D not resolved. The germline V and J ends were trimmed by 1 base and 0 bases, with 7 bases remaining between them. Germline CDR1 and CDR2: LNHDA and SQIVND (reference sequence). The CDR3 has 15 amino acids.

This clone has only a few counts. The J gene is TRBJ2-1, the V gene TRBV18; D is unresolved. V was clipped by 8 bases and J by 5 bases, with 19 bases between them. Germline CDR1 KGHSH, CDR2 LQKENI. The CDR3 loop spans 15 amino acids. The CDR3, as DNA: TGTGCCAGCACGCGCGGTCGGCAATTGGACAATGAGCAGTTCTTC. Residues: CASTRGRQLDNEQFF.

The V and J genes are TRBV19 and TRBJ1-1; D is ambiguous. This CDR3 region has 14 residues. Trimming shortened V by 2 bases and J by 2 bases, and 9 bases separated the two germline ends. Germline V CDR1 and CDR2: LNHDA, SQIVND (reference sequence). The CDR3 bases are TGTGCCAGTAGTATAAGCACAGAAAACACTGAAGCTTTCTTT. Translation gives CASSISTENTEAFF.

The chain has TRBV7-9 and TRBJ2-7, with D possibly being TRBD2 (6 bases). This CDR3 comprises 13 residues. Germline CDR1 and CDR2: SEHNR and FQNEAQ (reference sequence). V shed 3 bases and J shed 1 base, with 7 bases lying between them. The CDR3: CASSFAGSYEQYF. The CDR3, as DNA: TGTGCCAGCAGCTTCGCGGGATCCTACGAGCAGTACTTC.

The chain couples TRBV5-5 to TRBJ2-2, with 8 bases fitting TRBD1. Germline V gives CDR1 SGHKS, CDR2 YYEKEE (reference sequence). J lost 1 base, V lost 6 bases, and 11 bases had no gene match. The CDR3 has 17 amino acids. The DNA for the CDR3 is TGTGCCAGCACCCCGGCCCTGGACAGGGTGAACACCGGGGAGCTGTTTTTT. It encodes CASTPALDRVNTGELFF.

This rearrangement joins TRBV15 to TRBJ1-5; 8 bases agree with TRBD1. J lost 3 bases, V lost 5 bases, and 6 bases had no gene match. Germline CDR1 is LNHNV and CDR2 is YYDKDF (reference sequence). This CDR3 has 15 residues. The CDR3 DNA follows: TGTGCCACCAGCGGCGGACAGGGCTACAATCAGCCCCAGCATTTT. Translation gives CATSGGQGYNQPQHF.

This chain joins TRBV28 and TRBJ1-3; D not certain. The CDR3 is 11 amino acids. Germline assignment: CDR1 MDHEN and CDR2 SYDVKM. The V and J ends lost 8 bases and 4 bases respectively, with 6 bases between them. CDR3 in amino acids: CASPRGNTIYF. Written as DNA, the CDR3 is TGTGCCAGCCCCCGGGGAAACACCATATATTTT.

V and J are TRBV19 and TRBJ2-5; TRBD2 matches at 8 bases. CDR1 and CDR2 (germline): LNHDA, SQIVND (reference sequence). The CDR3 consists of 15 residues. The ends lost 6 bases at V and 2 bases at J; junction bases unmatched: 8. The CDR3 loop reads CASSPSGGLQETQYF. The CDR3 nucleotides read TGTGCCAGTAGCCCCTCGGGGGGGCTACAAGAGACCCAGTACTTC.

V usage is TRBV30 and J usage is TRBJ2-1, with D perhaps matching TRBD2 (6 bases). Germline lookup yields CDR1 GTSNPN and CDR2 SVGIG (reference sequence). V shed 2 bases and J shed 5 bases, with 10 bases lying between them. The CDR3 extends over 13 amino acids. In nucleotides, the CDR3 is TGTGCCTGGAGTTTTGCGGGGAACAATGAGCAGTTCTTC. Protein: CAWSFAGNNEQFF.

V usage is TRBV7-2 and J usage is TRBJ2-1, with 8 bases lining up with TRBD2. CDR1 is SGHTA and CDR2 is FQGNSA in the germline V gene. The CDR3 runs to 15 residues. J gave up 4 bases and V 1 base, and 3 bases lay outside the gene matches. CDR3 nucleotides: TGTGCCAGCAGCTTAGATCGGGGGGGGTACAATGAGCAGTTCTTC. This encodes CASSLDRGGYNEQFF.

V and J are TRBV2 and TRBJ2-7; a possible D gene is TRBD2 (5 bases). Germline CDR1 is SNHLY and CDR2 is FYNNEI. The CDR3 runs 12 residues. Trimming removed 10 bases from V and 4 bases from J, with 14 bases in between. The CDR3 reads CATLADQYEQYF. The CDR3 bases are TGTGCCACCCTAGCAGACCAATACGAGCAGTACTTC.

The chain has TRBV5-6 and TRBJ2-1, with D uncertain. Germline V gene data show CDR1 as SGHDT and CDR2 as YYEEEE. Between the trimmed V and J ends, which lost 0 bases and 0 bases, there was a span of 7 bases. The CDR3 runs 15 residues. The CDR3, as DNA: TGTGCCAGCAGCTTGGACCCCAGCTCCTACAATGAGCAGTTCTTC. It yields the protein CASSLDPSSYNEQFF.

The V and J genes are TRBV7-8 and TRBJ1-2; TRBD1 matches at 7 bases. The CDR3 extends over 12 amino acids. Per germline, CDR1 SGHVS and CDR2 FQNEAQ. After removal of 5 bases from V and 7 bases from J, the junction contained 4 bases not matched to a gene. The CDR3 DNA is TGTGCCAGCAGCCCACGGGACAGTGGCTACACCTTC. This codes for CASSPRDSGYTF. Drawing the rest from reference TRBV7-8 and TRBJ1-2, the complete variable domain is GAGVSQSPRYKVAKRGQDVALRCDPISGHVSLFWYQQALGQGPEFLTYFQNEAQLDKSGLPSDRFFAERPEGSVSTLKIQRTQQEDSAVYLCASSPRDSGYTFGSGTRLTVV.

The chain has TRBV7-2 and TRBJ2-6; 15 bases fit TRBD2. V shed 0 bases and J 1 base; nucleotides not matched to a gene: 1. The CDR3 length is 19 residues. Per the germline V gene, CDR1 is SGHTA and CDR2 is FQGNSA. The CDR3 region is CASSLAGTSGRSGANVLTF. CDR3 in DNA: TGTGCCAGCAGCTTAGCCGGGACTAGCGGGAGGTCTGGGGCCAACGTCCTGACTTTC.

The chain is built from TRBV7-3 and TRBJ2-5, with 8 bases fitting TRBD1. V was pared by 4 bases and J by 4 bases, with 5 bases of the junction left unmatched. The CDR3 has 14 amino acids. CDR1 SGHTA and CDR2 FQGTGA come from the germline V gene. CDR3: CASSSTGAGETQYF. The CDR3 DNA sequence: TGTGCCAGCAGCTCGACAGGGGCGGGAGAGACCCAGTACTTC.

The CDR3 is CASSVAAGTANTEAFF. In DNA form, the CDR3 reads TGTGCCAGCAGCGTCGCTGCCGGGACTGCGAACACTGAAGCTTTCTTT. The chain joins TRBV9 to TRBJ1-1; D possibly corresponds to TRBD1 (5 bases). Trimming left V 2 bases short and J 1 base short, with 15 bases between. The CDR3 has 16 amino acids. CDR1 is SGDLS and CDR2 is YYNGEE in the germline V gene.

This clone was picked up one time. The rearrangement uses TRBV13 and TRBJ2-1; TRBD1 agrees at 8 bases. The germline gives CDR1 PRHDT, CDR2 FYEKMQ (reference sequence). The CDR3 sequence is 17 residues long. J gave up 0 bases and V 4 bases, and 8 bases lay outside the gene matches. The CDR3 DNA reads TGTGCCAGCAGCTCACGCCGGACAGGGAACTCCTACAATGAGCAGTTCTTC. This gives the protein CASSSRRTGNSYNEQFF. Based on the CDR3 plus reference TRBV13 and TRBJ2-1, the full variable domain is AAGVIQSPRHLIKEKRETATLKCYPIPRHDTVYWYQQGPGQDPQFLISFYEKMQSDKGSIPDRFSAQQFSDYHSELNMSSLELGDSALYFCASSSRRTGNSYNEQFFGPGTRLTVL.

This chain links TRBV5-4 with TRBJ2-1, with 8 bases identical to TRBD2. Germline loops: CDR1 SGHNT, CDR2 YYREEE (reference sequence). CDR3 length: 16 amino acids. The trim removed 4 bases at V and 6 bases at J, leaving 12 bases unmatched. Written as DNA, the CDR3 is TGTGCCAGCAGCGGGATTGGTAGCGGGATAGGCAATGAGCAGTTCTTC. Encoded protein: CASSGIGSGIGNEQFF.

The rearrangement links TRBV11-3 to TRBJ1-1, with TRBD1 matching 7 bases. The CDR3 loop spans 14 amino acids. V trimming: 2 bases; J trimming: 4 bases; junction bases outside the gene matches: 4. CDR1 and CDR2 (germline): SGHNT, YENEEA. CDR3 region: CASSLIGDSTEAFF. The CDR3, as DNA: TGTGCCAGCAGCTTAATAGGGGACAGCACTGAAGCTTTCTTT.